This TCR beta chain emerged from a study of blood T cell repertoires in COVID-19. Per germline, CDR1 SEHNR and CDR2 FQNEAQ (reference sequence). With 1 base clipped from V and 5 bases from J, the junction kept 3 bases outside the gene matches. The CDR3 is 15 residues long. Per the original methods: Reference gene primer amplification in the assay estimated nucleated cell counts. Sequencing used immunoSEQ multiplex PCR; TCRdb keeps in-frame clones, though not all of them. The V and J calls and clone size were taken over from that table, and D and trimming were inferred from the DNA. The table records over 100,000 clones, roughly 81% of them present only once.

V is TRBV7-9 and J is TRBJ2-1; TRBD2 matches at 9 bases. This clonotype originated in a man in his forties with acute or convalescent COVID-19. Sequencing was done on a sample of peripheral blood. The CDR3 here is CASSLVSGRNNEQFF. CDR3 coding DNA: TGTGCCAGCAGCTTAGTCAGCGGGAGGAACAATGAGCAGTTCTTC.